This T cell receptor beta chain appears in the sequencing data of a study of technical replicates of blood from a few donors. Sequencing was performed with immunoSEQ multiplex PCR; in TCRdb, only in-frame clones are kept and a portion is missing. The sample has under 85,000 clones; around 94% are singletons. The V gene end was trimmed by 1 base and the J gene end by 5 bases; junction bases not matched to a gene: 18. In germline, CDR1 is MNHEY, CDR2 SMNVEV (reference sequence). This CDR3 comprises 20 residues. The sequenced material came from T cells isolated from PBMCs. This receptor was taken from a human donor in good health. The chain is built from TRBV27 and TRBJ2-2; 8 bases match TRBD2. Here the CDR3 DNA reads TGTGCCAGCAGTTTATTAGGTTGGGGAAGCGGGAGCCGGCGGACCGGGGAGCTGTTTTTT. Translation: CASSLLGWGSGSRRTGELFF.